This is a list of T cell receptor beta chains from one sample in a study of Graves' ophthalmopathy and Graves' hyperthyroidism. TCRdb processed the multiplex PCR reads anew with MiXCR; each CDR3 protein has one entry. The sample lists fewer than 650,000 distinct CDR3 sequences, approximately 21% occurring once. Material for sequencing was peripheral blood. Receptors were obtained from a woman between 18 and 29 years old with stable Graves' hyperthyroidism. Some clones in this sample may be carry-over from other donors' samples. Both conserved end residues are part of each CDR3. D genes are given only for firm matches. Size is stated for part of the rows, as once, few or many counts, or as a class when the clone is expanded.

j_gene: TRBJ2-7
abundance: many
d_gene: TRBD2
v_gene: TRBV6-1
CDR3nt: TGTGCCATACGAAGCGGGAGTTCCTACGAGCAGTACTTC
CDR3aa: CAIRSGSSYEQYF

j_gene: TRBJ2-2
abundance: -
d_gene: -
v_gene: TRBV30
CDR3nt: TGTGCCTGGAGTGTTGAAGGGTTCGGGGAGCTGTTTTTT
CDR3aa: CAWSVEGFGELFF

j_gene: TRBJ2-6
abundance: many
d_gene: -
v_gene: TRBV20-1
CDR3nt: TGCAGTGCTAGAGATTTAGAGTACGCCTACTCTGGGGCCAACGTCCTGACTTTC
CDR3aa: CSARDLEYAYSGANVLTF

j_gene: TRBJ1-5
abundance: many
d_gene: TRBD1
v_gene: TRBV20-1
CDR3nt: TGCAGTGCTAGGACTGGGACAGATAGCAATCAGCCCCAGCATTTT
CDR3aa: CSARTGTDSNQPQHF

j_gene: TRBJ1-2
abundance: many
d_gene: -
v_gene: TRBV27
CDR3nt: TGTGCCAGCAGCGATTCGGGGGGGCGGAAGAATGGCTACACCTTC
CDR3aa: CASSDSGGRKNGYTF

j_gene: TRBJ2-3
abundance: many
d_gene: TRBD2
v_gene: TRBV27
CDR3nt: TGTGCCGCGCTTCTTCTAGCGGTCGCAGGAGATACGCAGTATTTT
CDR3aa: CAALLLAVAGDTQYF

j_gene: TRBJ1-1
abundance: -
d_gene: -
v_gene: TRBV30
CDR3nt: TGTGCCTGGAGTGTACGGCATAACACTGAAGCTTTCTTT
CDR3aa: CAWSVRHNTEAFF

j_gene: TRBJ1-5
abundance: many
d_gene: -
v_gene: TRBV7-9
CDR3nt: TGTGCCAGCAGCTTGGGGGGGTATTGGCCCCAGCATTTT
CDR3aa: CASSLGGYWPQHF

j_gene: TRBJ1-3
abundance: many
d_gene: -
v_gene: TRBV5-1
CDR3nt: TGCGCCAGCAGCTTGGCCCCCGAGGACACCATATATTTT
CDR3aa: CASSLAPEDTIYF

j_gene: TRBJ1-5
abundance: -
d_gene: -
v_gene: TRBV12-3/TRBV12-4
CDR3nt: TGTGCCTCCAACTTCAAGGGGAGCAATCAGCCCCAGCATTTT
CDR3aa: CASNFKGSNQPQHF

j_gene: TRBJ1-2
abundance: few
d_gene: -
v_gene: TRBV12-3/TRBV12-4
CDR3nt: TGTGCCAGCAGTTCCACCGCCGGGTCTAGTTTTGGAGGCTACACCTTC
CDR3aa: CASSSTAGSSFGGYTF

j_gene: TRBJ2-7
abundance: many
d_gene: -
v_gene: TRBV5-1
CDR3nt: TGCGCCAGCAGCTTGGGCGCAGGCCGAACCTACGAGCAGTACTTC
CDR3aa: CASSLGAGRTYEQYF

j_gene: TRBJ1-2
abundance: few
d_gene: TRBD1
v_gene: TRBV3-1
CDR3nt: TGTGCCAGCAGCCAAAACCCCAGTCGGACAGGGGCTACCAGGGACTATGGCTACACCTTC
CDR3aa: CASSQNPSRTGATRDYGYTF

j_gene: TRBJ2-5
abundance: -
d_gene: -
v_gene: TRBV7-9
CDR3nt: TGTGCCAGCAGCTTAGAAGCGGAAGAGGCGACCCAGTACTTC
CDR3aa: CASSLEAEEATQYF

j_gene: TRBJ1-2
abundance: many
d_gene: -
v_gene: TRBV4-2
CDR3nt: TGTGCCAGCAGCCAAGAGATTACCGAAAACTATGGCTACACCTTC
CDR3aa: CASSQEITENYGYTF

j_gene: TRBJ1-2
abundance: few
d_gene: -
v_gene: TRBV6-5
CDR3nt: TGTGCCAGCAGTTACTCGGTCAGCTATGGCTACACCTTC
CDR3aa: CASSYSVSYGYTF

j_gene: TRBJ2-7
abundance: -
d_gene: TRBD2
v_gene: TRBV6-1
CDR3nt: TGTGCCAGCAGTGAAAGGGCTAGCGGGGCCTACGAGCAGTACTTC
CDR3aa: CASSERASGAYEQYF

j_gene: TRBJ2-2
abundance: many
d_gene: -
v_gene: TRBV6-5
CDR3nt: TGTGCCAGCAGTTACAATCGGGAGCTGTTTTTT
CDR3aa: CASSYNRELFF

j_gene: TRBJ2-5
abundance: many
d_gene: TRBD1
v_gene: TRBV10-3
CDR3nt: TGTGCCATCAGTCGGACAGGGGGCGAGGAGGAGACCCAGTACTTC
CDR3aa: CAISRTGGEEETQYF

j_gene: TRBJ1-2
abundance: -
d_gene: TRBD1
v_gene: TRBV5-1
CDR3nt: TGCGCCAGTACGGAAGGGGGCTCGTTAAACTATGGCTACACCTTC
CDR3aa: CASTEGGSLNYGYTF

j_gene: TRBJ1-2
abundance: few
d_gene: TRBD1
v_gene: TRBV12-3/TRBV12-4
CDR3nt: TGTGCCAGCAGTTTAGAGACAGGGGGAATTAGTGGCTACACCTTC
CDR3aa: CASSLETGGISGYTF

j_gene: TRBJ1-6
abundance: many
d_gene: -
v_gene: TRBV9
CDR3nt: TGTGCCAGCAGCGGAGGAATTCGGAATAATTCACCCCTCCACTTT
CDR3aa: CASSGGIRNNSPLHF

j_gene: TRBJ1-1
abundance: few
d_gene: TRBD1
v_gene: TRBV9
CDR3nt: TGTGCCAGCAGCGCTACAGGGGAAGCCACTGAAGCTTTCTTT
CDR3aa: CASSATGEATEAFF

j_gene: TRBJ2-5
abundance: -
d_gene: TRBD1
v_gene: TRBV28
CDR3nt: TGTGCCAGCAGTCCTATCGCCTCCAAACCGGGACAGTTTATCAAAGAGGCCCAGTACTTC
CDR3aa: CASSPIASKPGQFIKEAQYF

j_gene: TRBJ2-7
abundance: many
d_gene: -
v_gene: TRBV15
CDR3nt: TGTGCCACCAGCAGAGATCCAGGAGCTTCCTACGAGCAGTACTTC
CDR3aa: CATSRDPGASYEQYF

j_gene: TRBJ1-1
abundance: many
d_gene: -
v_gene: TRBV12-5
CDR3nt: TGTGCTAGTGGTTCGACAGGGAACACTGAAGCTTTCTTT
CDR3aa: CASGSTGNTEAFF

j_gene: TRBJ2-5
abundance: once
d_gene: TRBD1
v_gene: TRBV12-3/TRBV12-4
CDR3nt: TGTGCCAGCAACGACAGGGGGCAGGAGACCCAGTACTTC
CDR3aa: CASNDRGQETQYF

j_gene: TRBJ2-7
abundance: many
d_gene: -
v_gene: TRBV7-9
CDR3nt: TGTGCCAGCAGCCCCCAGGACAGAACGATATCCTACGAGCAGTACTTC
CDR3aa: CASSPQDRTISYEQYF

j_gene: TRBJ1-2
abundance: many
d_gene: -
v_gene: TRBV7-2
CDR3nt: TGTGCCAGCAGCTTTAGCGAAGTCTATGGCTACACCTTC
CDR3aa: CASSFSEVYGYTF

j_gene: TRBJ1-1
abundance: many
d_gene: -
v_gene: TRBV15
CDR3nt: TGTGCCACCAGCAATGGGGTGAGGACTGAAGCTTTCTTT
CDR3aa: CATSNGVRTEAFF

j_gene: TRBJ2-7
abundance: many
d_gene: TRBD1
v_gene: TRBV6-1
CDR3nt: TGTGCCAGCAGTAGGGAGACAGGGTACGAGCAGTACTTC
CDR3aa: CASSRETGYEQYF

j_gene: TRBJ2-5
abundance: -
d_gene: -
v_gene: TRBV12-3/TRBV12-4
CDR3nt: TGTGCCAGCCTAGCGGAGGGGGGGAAAGAGACCCAGTACTTC
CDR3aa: CASLAEGGKETQYF

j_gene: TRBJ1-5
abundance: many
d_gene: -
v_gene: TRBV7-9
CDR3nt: TGTGCCAGCAGCTTAGGCCCGGGTCACAATCAGCCCCAGCATTTT
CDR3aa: CASSLGPGHNQPQHF

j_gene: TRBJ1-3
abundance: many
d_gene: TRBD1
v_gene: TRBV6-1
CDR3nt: TGTGCCAGCAGGACAGGGTCCGGAAACACCATATATTTT
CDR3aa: CASRTGSGNTIYF

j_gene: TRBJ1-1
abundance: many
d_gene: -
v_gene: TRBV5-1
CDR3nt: TGCGCCAGCAGCCCATTACCGGGACGGAACACTGAAGCTTTCTTT
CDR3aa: CASSPLPGRNTEAFF

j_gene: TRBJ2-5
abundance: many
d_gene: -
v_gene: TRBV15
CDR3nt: TGTGCCACCAGCAGAGATCCGGTGGAGACCCAGTACTTC
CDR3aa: CATSRDPVETQYF

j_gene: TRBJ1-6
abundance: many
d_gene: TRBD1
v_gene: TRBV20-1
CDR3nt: TGCAGTGCTAGAGAGGACAGGGATTCACCCCTCCACTTT
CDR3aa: CSAREDRDSPLHF

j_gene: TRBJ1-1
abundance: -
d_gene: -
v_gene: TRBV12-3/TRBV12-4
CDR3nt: TGTGCCAGCAGTCAGGGACACCCAAACACTGAAGCTTTCTTT
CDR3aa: CASSQGHPNTEAFF

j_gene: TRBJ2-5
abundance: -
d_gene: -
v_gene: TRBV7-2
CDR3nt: TGTGCCAGCAGCTTACTTAGCGGAAGGGTCGTGGAGACCCAGTACTTC
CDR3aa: CASSLLSGRVVETQYF

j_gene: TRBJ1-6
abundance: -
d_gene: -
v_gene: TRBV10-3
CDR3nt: TGTGCCATCAGTGAGAAGCTCAACTCACCCCTCCACTTT
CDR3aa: CAISEKLNSPLHF

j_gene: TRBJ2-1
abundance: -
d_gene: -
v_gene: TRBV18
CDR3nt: TGTGCCAGCTCACGTCCTGGTGGGGAGCAGTTCTTC
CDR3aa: CASSRPGGEQFF

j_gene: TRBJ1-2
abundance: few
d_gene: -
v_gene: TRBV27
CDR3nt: TGTGCCAGCAGTTTATCTCCCCACATAACTAACTATGGCTACACCTTC
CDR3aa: CASSLSPHITNYGYTF

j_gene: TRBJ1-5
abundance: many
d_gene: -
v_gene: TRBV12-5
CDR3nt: TGTGCTAGTGGTTTGGTACTGGGCGGCAGCGGGCCCCAGCATTTT
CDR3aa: CASGLVLGGSGPQHF

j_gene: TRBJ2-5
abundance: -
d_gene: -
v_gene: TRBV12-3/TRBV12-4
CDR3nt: TGTGCCAGCAGTTTCGAGGGAATCGAGACCCAGTACTTC
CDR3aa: CASSFEGIETQYF

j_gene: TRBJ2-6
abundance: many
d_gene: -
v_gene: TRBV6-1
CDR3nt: TGTGCCAGCAGCTCACACCTCTCTGGGGCCAACGTCCTGACTTTC
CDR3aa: CASSSHLSGANVLTF

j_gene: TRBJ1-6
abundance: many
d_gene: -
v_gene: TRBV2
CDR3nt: TGTGCCAGCAGTTTGTACAAAATCAATTCACCCCTCCACTTT
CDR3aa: CASSLYKINSPLHF

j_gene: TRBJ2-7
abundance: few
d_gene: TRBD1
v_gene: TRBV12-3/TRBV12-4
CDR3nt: TGTGCCAGCAGTTTAGGGACAGGGCTTGCCGAGCAGTACTTC
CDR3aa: CASSLGTGLAEQYF

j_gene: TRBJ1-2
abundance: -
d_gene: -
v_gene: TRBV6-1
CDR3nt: TGTGCCACCTGTCCTAGACAGGCCAGCTATGGCTACACCTTC
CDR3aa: CATCPRQASYGYTF

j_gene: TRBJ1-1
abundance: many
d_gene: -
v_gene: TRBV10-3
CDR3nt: TGTGCCATCACTTCGCCCTCCGAACTATCAGCTTTCTTT
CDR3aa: CAITSPSELSAFF

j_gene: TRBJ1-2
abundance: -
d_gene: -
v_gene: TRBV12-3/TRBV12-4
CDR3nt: TGTGCCAGCAGCACGGGGGCGGTCTATGGCTACACCTTC
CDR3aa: CASSTGAVYGYTF

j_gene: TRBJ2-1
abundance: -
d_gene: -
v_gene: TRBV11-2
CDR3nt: TGCGCCAGCAGCCCGGACAGAACCTACAATGAGCAGTTCTTC
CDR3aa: CASSPDRTYNEQFF

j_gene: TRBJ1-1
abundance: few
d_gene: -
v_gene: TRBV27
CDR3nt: TGTGCCAGCAGCCGGGACACGGGAGAAGCTTTCTTT
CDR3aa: CASSRDTGEAFF

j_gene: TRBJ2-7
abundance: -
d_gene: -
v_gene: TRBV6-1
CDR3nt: TGTGCCAGCAGTGAAACTTGGGGTGGCTCCTACGAGCAGTACTTC
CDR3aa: CASSETWGGSYEQYF

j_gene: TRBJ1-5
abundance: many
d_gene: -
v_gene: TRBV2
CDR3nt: TGTGCCAGCAGTGTGGGGAGGTTTAGCAATCAGCCCCAGCATTTT
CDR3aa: CASSVGRFSNQPQHF

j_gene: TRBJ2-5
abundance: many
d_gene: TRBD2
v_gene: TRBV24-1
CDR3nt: TGTGCCACCAGCGCCGGGACTATCGGCGAAGAGACCCAGTACTTC
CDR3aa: CATSAGTIGEETQYF

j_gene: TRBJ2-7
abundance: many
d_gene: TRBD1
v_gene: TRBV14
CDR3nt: TGTGCCAGCAGCCATGGCCGGACAGGTGCAGTCGAGCAGTACTTC
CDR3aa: CASSHGRTGAVEQYF

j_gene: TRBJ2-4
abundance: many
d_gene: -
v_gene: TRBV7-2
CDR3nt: TGTGCCAGCAGCTTAGGAGTGGGGAACATTCAGTACTTC
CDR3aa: CASSLGVGNIQYF

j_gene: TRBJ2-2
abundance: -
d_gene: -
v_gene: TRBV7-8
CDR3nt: TGTGCCAGCAGCTTAGCGACAGACACCGGGGAGCTGTTTTTT
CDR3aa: CASSLATDTGELFF

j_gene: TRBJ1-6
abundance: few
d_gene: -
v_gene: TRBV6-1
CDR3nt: TGTGCCAGCACGGCGCGGACAGTCGGTTCACCCCTCCACTTT
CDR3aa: CASTARTVGSPLHF